What follows describes a single T cell receptor (beta chain). The antigen is not known. Germline CDR1 reads SEHNR; CDR2 reads FQNEAQ (reference sequence). V lost 5 bases, J lost 5 bases, and 9 bases stayed unmatched. The CDR3 extends over 15 amino acids. All donors qualified as healthy HIV-negative adults and had experienced no recent acute infections or vaccinations. Using immunoSEQ multiplex PCR, the repertoire was profiled, and TCRdb retains in-frame clones only, with some absent. Here the sample spans a few hundred thousand clones, about 97% being singletons. This record belongs to a study of shared clonotypes between healthy human individuals. At the level of the study: The cohort had two women and three men, ages 18 to 49. The study, taken as a whole, reports: Measured sharing among donors was expected to vary with sequencing depth.

Sequences were obtained from memory CD8+ T cells sorted from blood. Subset in this sample: CD45RO+ cells pooled with CCR7-negative TemRA cells. The chain combines TRBV7-9 with TRBJ2-1; 7 bases are shared with TRBD1. The clonotype was recovered from a man aged 30 to 45 in good health. The CDR3: CASSPGWDSNNEQFF. The CDR3, as DNA: TGTGCCAGCAGCCCGGGTTGGGACAGTAACAATGAGCAGTTCTTC.